This T cell receptor beta chain was retrieved from a study of regulatory T cells in long-lasting Graves disease. The TCR beta library used iRepertoire HTBI primers with Arm-PCR amplification of CDR3. In TCRdb, the multiplex PCR reads were re-called with MiXCR into one record per CDR3 protein. The table lists 520,000 or so distinct CDR3 sequences, around 12% of them singletons. This CDR3 spans 14 amino acids. Trimming removed 4 bases from V and 4 bases from J, with 10 bases in between. Germline CDR1 reads KGHDR; CDR2 reads SFDVKD. This clonotype was seen many times. Antigen unknown. Regarding time point: newly diagnosed GD, antithyroid drugs for less than 3 months. There was RNA extracted from PBMCs, and the TCR library was made from it. Whole-study findings and limits: TRBV28 was favored in persistent disease, as were TRBJ1-2 and TRBJ2-5.

These data also formed part of another study, on T cells in Graves' hyperthyroidism and ophthalmopathy. That work adds: First-round RT-PCR of the TCR CDR3 relied on the HTBI primer set.

V and J are TRBV24-1 and TRBJ2-1; D remains ambiguous. The sample in question was peripheral blood mononuclear cells (PBMCs), obtained at new diagnosis, from a patient treated with antithyroid drugs. The clonotype comes from a woman aged 25 to 45 with Graves disease. CDR3 protein: CATSEPNPYNEQFF. The CDR3 DNA reads as TGTGCCACCAGTGAACCGAACCCTTACAATGAGCAGTTCTTC.